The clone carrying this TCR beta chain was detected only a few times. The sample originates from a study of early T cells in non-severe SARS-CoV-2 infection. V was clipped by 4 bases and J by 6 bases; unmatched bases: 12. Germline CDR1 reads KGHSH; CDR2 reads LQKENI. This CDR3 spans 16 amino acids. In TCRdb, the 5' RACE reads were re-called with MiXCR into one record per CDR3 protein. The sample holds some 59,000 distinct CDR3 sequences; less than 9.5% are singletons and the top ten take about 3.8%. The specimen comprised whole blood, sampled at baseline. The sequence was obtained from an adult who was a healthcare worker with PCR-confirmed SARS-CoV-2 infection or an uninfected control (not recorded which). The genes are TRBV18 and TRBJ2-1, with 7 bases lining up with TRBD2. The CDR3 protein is CASSRRGAGDLNEQFF. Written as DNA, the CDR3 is TGTGCCAGCTCACGTCGCGGGGCGGGAGACCTCAATGAGCAGTTCTTC.